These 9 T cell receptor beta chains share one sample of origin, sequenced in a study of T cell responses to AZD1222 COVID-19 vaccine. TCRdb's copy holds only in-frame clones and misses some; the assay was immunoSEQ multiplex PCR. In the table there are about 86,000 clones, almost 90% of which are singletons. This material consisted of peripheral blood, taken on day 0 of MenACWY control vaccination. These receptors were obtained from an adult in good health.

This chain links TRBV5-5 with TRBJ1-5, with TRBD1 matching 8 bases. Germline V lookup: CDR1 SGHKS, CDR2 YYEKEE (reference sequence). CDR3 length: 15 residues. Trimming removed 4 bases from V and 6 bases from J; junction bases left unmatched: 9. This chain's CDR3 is CASSPGQGGGQPQHF. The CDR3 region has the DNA TGTGCCAGCAGCCCCGGACAGGGAGGGGGTCAGCCCCAGCATTTT.

In nucleotides, the CDR3 is TGTGCCTGGAGCCGTATGGGGGGCTCTGGAAACACCATATATTTT. Protein product: CAWSRMGGSGNTIYF. The gene calls are TRBV30 and TRBJ1-3, with D perhaps TRBD1 (5 bases). With 3 bases removed from V and 0 bases from J, the gap between germline ends came to 12 bases. The CDR3 length is 15 residues. Germline loops: CDR1 GTSNPN, CDR2 SVGIG (reference sequence). Full variable domain (rest looked up from reference TRBV30 and TRBJ1-3): SQTIHQWPATLVQPVGSPLSLECTVEGTSNPNLYWYRQAAGRGLQLLFYSVGIGQISSEVPQNLSASRPQDRQFILSSKKLLLSDSGFYLCAWSRMGGSGNTIYFGEGSWLTVV.

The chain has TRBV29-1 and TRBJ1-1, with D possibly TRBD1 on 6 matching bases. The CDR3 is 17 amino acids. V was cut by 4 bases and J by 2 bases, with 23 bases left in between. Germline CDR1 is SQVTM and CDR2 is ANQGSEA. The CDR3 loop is CSVGTPYGSGANTEAFF. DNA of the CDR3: TGCAGCGTTGGTACGCCCTATGGGTCGGGGGCAAACACTGAAGCTTTCTTT.

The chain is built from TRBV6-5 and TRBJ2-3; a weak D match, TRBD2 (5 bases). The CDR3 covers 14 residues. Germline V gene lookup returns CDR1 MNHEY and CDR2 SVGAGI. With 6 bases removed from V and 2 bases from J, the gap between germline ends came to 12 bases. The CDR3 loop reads CASRPFSDTDTQYF. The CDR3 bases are TGTGCCAGCAGGCCTTTTAGCGACACAGATACGCAGTATTTT.

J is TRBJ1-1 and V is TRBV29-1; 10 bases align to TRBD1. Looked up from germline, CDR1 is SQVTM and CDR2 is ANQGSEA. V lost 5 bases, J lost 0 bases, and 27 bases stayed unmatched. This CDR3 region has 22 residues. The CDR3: CSVSWPTRTLKTGTGVNTEAFF. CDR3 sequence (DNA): TGCAGCGTTTCTTGGCCGACTCGAACCCTAAAAACCGGGACAGGGGTGAACACTGAAGCTTTCTTT.

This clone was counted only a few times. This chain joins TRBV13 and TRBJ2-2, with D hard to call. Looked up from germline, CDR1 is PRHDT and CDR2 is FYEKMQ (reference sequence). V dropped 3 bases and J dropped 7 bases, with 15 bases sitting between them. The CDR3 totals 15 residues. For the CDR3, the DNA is TGTGCCAGCAGCTTCTTAGGAGCAGGTCACGGGGAGCTGTTTTTT. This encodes CASSFLGAGHGELFF.

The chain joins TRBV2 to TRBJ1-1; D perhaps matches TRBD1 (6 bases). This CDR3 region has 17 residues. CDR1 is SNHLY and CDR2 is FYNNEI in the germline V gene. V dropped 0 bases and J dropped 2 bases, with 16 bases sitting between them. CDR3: CASSEALRGGANTEAFF. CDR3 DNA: TGTGCCAGCAGTGAAGCGCTTCGAGGGGGTGCAAACACTGAAGCTTTCTTT.

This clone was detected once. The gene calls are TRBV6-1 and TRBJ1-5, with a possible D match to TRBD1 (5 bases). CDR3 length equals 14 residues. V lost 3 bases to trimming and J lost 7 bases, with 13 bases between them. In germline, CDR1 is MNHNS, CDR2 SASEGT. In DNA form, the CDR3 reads TGTGCCAGCAGTGAGAGGGGTAATGGCCAGCCCCAGCATTTT. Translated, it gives CASSERGNGQPQHF.

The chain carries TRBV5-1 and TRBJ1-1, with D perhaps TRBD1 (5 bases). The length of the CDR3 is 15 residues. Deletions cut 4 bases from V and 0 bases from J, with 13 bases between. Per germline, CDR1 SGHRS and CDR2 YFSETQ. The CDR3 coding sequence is TGCGCCAGCAGCAGGGACGGCAGCCTGAACACTGAAGCTTTCTTT. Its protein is CASSRDGSLNTEAFF.